Presented here are 26 T cell receptor beta chains from one specimen sequenced in a study of PD-1 blockade in classical Hodgkin lymphoma. TCRdb's table, derived via immunoSEQ multiplex PCR, lists solely in-frame clones and lacks some. This table has approximately 38,000 clones, about 80% appearing once. Documented time point: cycle 4 day 1 (C4D1), after 5 to 7 weeks of nivolumab. Every single patient, without exception, relapsed after autologous stem cell transplantation, and brentuximab vedotin exposure varied. Sequencing was performed on peripheral blood mononuclear cells (PBMCs), taken before the fourth cycle of nivolumab. The receptors shown here come from a human donor with classical Hodgkin lymphoma.

This chain joins TRBV10-3 and TRBJ2-2, with TRBD1 identical over 7 bases. V dropped 4 bases and J dropped 4; count of bases not matched to a gene: 3. The germline V gene encodes CDR1 ENHRY and CDR2 SYGVKD. The CDR3 is 14 residues long. As DNA, the CDR3 is TGTGCCATCAGTGCCAGGGGGACCACCGGGGAGCTGTTTTTT. Protein sequence: CAISARGTTGELFF.

This clone appeared a single time. The chain couples TRBV6-5 to TRBJ1-6; a weak D match, TRBD1 (6 bases). V shed 2 bases and J shed 4 bases, with 12 bases lying between them. This CDR3 contains 16 residues. Per the germline V gene, CDR1 is MNHEY and CDR2 is SVGAGI. CDR3 sequence: CASSYGTPRYNSPLHF. In nucleotides, the CDR3 is TGTGCCAGCAGTTACGGGACACCAAGATATAATTCACCCCTCCACTTT.

The rearrangement links TRBV4-3 to TRBJ2-1; no clear D. The CDR3 is 14 residues long. The ends were cut back, 0 bases at V and 9 bases at J, with 12 bases in the middle. CDR1 is LGHNA, CDR2 YSLEER, per germline. The CDR3: CASSQDQELGEQFF. The CDR3 DNA is TGCGCCAGCAGCCAAGATCAGGAGCTTGGTGAGCAGTTCTTC.

In its sample, this clone was seen once. This chain's CDR3 is CASSSGSGGAYNEQFF. The CDR3 DNA sequence: TGCGCCAGCAGTTCGGGTAGCGGGGGGGCCTACAATGAGCAGTTCTTC. The J gene is TRBJ2-1, the V gene TRBV10-1; TRBD2 matches 11 bases. The CDR3 sequence is 16 residues long. Germline assignment: CDR1 WNHNN and CDR2 SYGVQD (reference sequence). V lost 5 bases, J lost 2 bases, and 5 bases stayed unmatched.

The rearrangement joins TRBV27 to TRBJ1-5, with D perhaps TRBD1 (5 bases). This CDR3 has 15 residues. Germline loops: CDR1 MNHEY, CDR2 SMNVEV (reference sequence). V was shortened by 0 bases and J by 8 bases, with 14 bases between the two germline ends. The CDR3 region is CASSLSRPGWEPQHF. The CDR3 region has the DNA TGTGCCAGCAGTTTATCACGCCCAGGGTGGGAGCCCCAGCATTTT.

This CDR3 reads CASSAGGGYGYTF. For the CDR3, the DNA is TGTGCCAGCAGCGCAGGGGGCGGCTATGGCTACACCTTC. This sequence joins TRBV5-4 and TRBJ1-2, with 8 bases that match TRBD1. The CDR3 covers 13 residues. V shed 4 bases and J 4 bases; nucleotides not matched to a gene: 3. Per germline, CDR1 SGHNT and CDR2 YYREEE (reference sequence).

This chain joins TRBV5-1 and TRBJ2-1; 7 nucleotides agree with TRBD2. Germline lookup yields CDR1 SGHRS and CDR2 YFSETQ. V trimming: 4 bases; J trimming: 7 bases; junction bases outside the gene matches: 11. The CDR3 runs to 15 residues. Here the CDR3 DNA reads TGCGCCAGCAGCGTGGGGGGGTCTCAGTTTAATGAGCAGTTCTTC. Protein sequence: CASSVGGSQFNEQFF.

This clone was recorded a few times. The chain recombines TRBV5-1 with TRBJ2-3, with 8 bases lining up with TRBD2. The V and J ends lost 1 base and 2 bases, in that order; junction bases with no gene match: 3. This CDR3 spans 15 amino acids. CDR1 and CDR2 (germline): SGHRS, YFSETQ. The CDR3 here is CASSLTSGLTDTQYF. The CDR3 DNA sequence: TGCGCCAGCAGCTTGACTAGCGGCCTCACAGATACGCAGTATTTT.

J is TRBJ1-2 and V is TRBV27; 9 positions agree with TRBD1. Germline CDR1 and CDR2: MNHEY and SMNVEV (reference sequence). The CDR3 totals 15 residues. V trimming: 5 bases; J trimming: 8 bases; junction bases outside the gene matches: 12. This CDR3 reads CASSPSSGQGEGYTF. For the CDR3, the DNA is TGTGCCAGCAGTCCATCCTCGGGACAGGGTGAAGGCTACACCTTC.

The rearrangement joins TRBV4-3 to TRBJ2-1, with D maybe TRBD2 (6 bases). Per the germline V gene, CDR1 is LGHNA and CDR2 is YSLEER. There are 15 residues in the CDR3. Deletions cut 0 bases from V and 0 bases from J, with 6 bases between. CDR3 sequence (DNA): TGCGCCAGCAGCCAAGAGGGACTCTCCTACAATGAGCAGTTCTTC. The encoded protein is CASSQEGLSYNEQFF.

The V and J genes are TRBV6-5 and TRBJ2-7; TRBD1 is a possible D gene (5 bases). The germline V gene has CDR1 MNHEY and CDR2 SVGAGI. CDR3 size: 15 residues. The V end lost 6 bases, the J end lost 0 bases, and 15 bases lay between the germline ends. The CDR3, as DNA: TGTGCCAGCAGCCCAATTGATGACAGCTCCTACGAGCAGTACTTC. This codes for CASSPIDDSSYEQYF.

CDR3 residues: CASSPLGTGSSYEQYF. CDR3 bases: TGCGCCAGCAGCCCCCTCGGGACAGGGAGCTCCTACGAGCAGTACTTC. This chain uses TRBV4-1 with TRBJ2-7; 9 nucleotides line up with TRBD1. Germline-derived CDR1 and CDR2 are MGHRA and YSYEKL. The ends lost 4 bases at V and 0 bases at J; junction bases unmatched: 7. The CDR3 length is 16 residues.

This sequence joins TRBV19 and TRBJ1-4; the D gene is possibly TRBD1 (5 bases). Germline CDR1 and CDR2: LNHDA and SQIVND (reference sequence). Trimming stripped 4 bases from V and 7 bases from J, with 16 bases between. This CDR3 has 15 residues. CDR3 nucleotide sequence: TGTGCCAGTAGTAACCAGGGTTCGTGGGGTGAAAAACTGTTTTTT. This codes for CASSNQGSWGEKLFF.

The chain recombines TRBV7-8 with TRBJ2-2; 8 nucleotides align to TRBD1. Germline assignment: CDR1 SGHVS and CDR2 FQNEAQ. The CDR3 is made up of 15 amino acids. The trim removed 4 bases at V and 7 bases at J, leaving 8 bases unmatched. CDR3 loop: CASSSRGQKDGELFF. DNA of the CDR3: TGTGCCAGCAGCTCCAGGGGGCAAAAGGACGGGGAGCTGTTTTTT. The whole variable domain, filled in from reference TRBV7-8 and TRBJ2-2, reads GAGVSQSPRYKVAKRGQDVALRCDPISGHVSLFWYQQALGQGPEFLTYFQNEAQLDKSGLPSDRFFAERPEGSVSTLKIQRTQQEDSAVYLCASSSRGQKDGELFFGEGSRLTVL.

The CDR3 sequence: CASSSPRTSARTTDTQYF. CDR3 DNA: TGTGCCAGCAGCTCGCCTCGGACTAGCGCGAGGACTACAGATACGCAGTATTTT. V gene TRBV7-2 combines with J gene TRBJ2-3; 9 positions agree with TRBD2. The CDR3 runs to 18 residues. The germline gives CDR1 SGHTA, CDR2 FQGNSA. V shed 4 bases and J 3 bases; nucleotides not matched to a gene: 14. Complete variable domain (other parts from reference TRBV7-2 and TRBJ2-3): GAGVSQSPSNKVTEKGKDVELRCDPISGHTALYWYRQSLGQGLEFLIYFQGNSAPDKSGLPSDRFSAERTGGSVSTLTIQRTQQEDSAVYLCASSSPRTSARTTDTQYFGPGTRLTVL.

The chain couples TRBV30 to TRBJ2-5, with TRBD2 matching over 10 bases. Germline CDR1 and CDR2: GTSNPN and SVGIG (reference sequence). The V and J ends lost 2 bases and 7 bases, in that order; junction bases with no gene match: 4. The length of the CDR3 is 13 residues. The CDR3 nucleotides are TGTGCCTGGAGTCCTGGGACTAGCGTGACCCAGTACTTC. The encoded protein is CAWSPGTSVTQYF. Supplemented by reference TRBV30 and TRBJ2-5, the full variable domain reads SQTIHQWPATLVQPVGSPLSLECTVEGTSNPNLYWYRQAAGRGLQLLFYSVGIGQISSEVPQNLSASRPQDRQFILSSKKLLLSDSGFYLCAWSPGTSVTQYFGPGTRLLVL.

J is TRBJ1-5 and V is TRBV6-5; 9 nucleotides align to TRBD1. Germline trimming cut 6 bases from V and 0 bases from J; bases unmatched to any gene: 3. The length of the CDR3 is 15 residues. Germline loops: CDR1 MNHEY, CDR2 SVGAGI. The CDR3 spells CASRRQGVSNQPQHF. The CDR3 nucleotides read TGTGCCAGCAGACGACAGGGGGTTAGCAATCAGCCCCAGCATTTT.

This chain uses TRBV2 with TRBJ1-1; D is undetermined. Germline lookup yields CDR1 SNHLY and CDR2 FYNNEI. The CDR3 loop spans 14 amino acids. The V end lost 0 bases, the J end lost 1 base, and 6 bases lay between the germline ends. The CDR3 DNA reads TGTGCCAGCAGTGAAGCCCCTCCGAACACTGAAGCTTTCTTT. The encoded protein is CASSEAPPNTEAFF.

The rearrangement links TRBV30 to TRBJ1-2, with D uncertain. The CDR3 contains 15 residues. Trimming removed 4 bases at V and 1 base at J, with 16 bases between. Per the germline V gene, CDR1 is GTSNPN and CDR2 is SVGIG (reference sequence). The CDR3 nucleotides read TGTGCCTGGATCCCTGACCCGGGAGATAACTATGGCTACACCTTC. It yields the protein CAWIPDPGDNYGYTF. Full variable domain (rest looked up from reference TRBV30 and TRBJ1-2): SQTIHQWPATLVQPVGSPLSLECTVEGTSNPNLYWYRQAAGRGLQLLFYSVGIGQISSEVPQNLSASRPQDRQFILSSKKLLLSDSGFYLCAWIPDPGDNYGYTFGSGTRLTVV.

The gene calls are TRBV19 and TRBJ1-1, with D tentatively TRBD1 (6 bases). V dropped 7 bases and J dropped 0 bases, with 18 bases sitting between them. Looked up from germline, CDR1 is LNHDA and CDR2 is SQIVND (reference sequence). This CDR3 spans 16 amino acids. Here the CDR3 reads CASIPPGRGLNTEAFF. CDR3 bases: TGTGCCAGTATCCCCCCAGGCAGGGGTTTGAACACTGAAGCTTTCTTT.

The chain is built from TRBV7-8 and TRBJ1-1; D unresolved. Trimming took 3 bases from V and 2 from J, leaving 13 bases between them. Germline CDR1 reads SGHVS; CDR2 reads FQNEAQ. This CDR3 comprises 15 residues. The CDR3 DNA reads as TGTGCCAGCAGCTTCCGGCGTTATCCTAACACTGAAGCTTTCTTT. Encoded protein: CASSFRRYPNTEAFF.

V and J are TRBV5-1 and TRBJ1-6; D remains unclear. CDR1 SGHRS and CDR2 YFSETQ come from the germline V gene. This CDR3 has 15 residues. The V and J ends lost 0 bases and 4 bases respectively, with 8 bases between them. CDR3 protein: CASSLGLSYNSPLHF. CDR3 in DNA: TGCGCCAGCAGCTTGGGTCTCAGTTATAATTCACCCCTCCACTTT. The variable domain in full, completed from reference TRBV5-1 and TRBJ1-6, reads KAGVTQTPRYLIKTRGQQVTLSCSPISGHRSVSWYQQTPGQGLQFLFEYFSETQRNKGNFPGRFSGRQFSNSRSEMNVSTLELGDSALYLCASSLGLSYNSPLHFGNGTRLTVT.

The gene calls are TRBV4-3 and TRBJ2-1; 7 bases map to TRBD1. CDR3 size: 16 residues. The junction had 6 bases not matched to a gene; V was cut back by 4 bases and J by 0 bases. CDR1 and CDR2 (germline): LGHNA, YSLEER. CDR3 sequence: CASSPSAGGSYNEQFF. In nucleotides, the CDR3 is TGCGCCAGCAGCCCCTCGGCAGGGGGCTCCTACAATGAGCAGTTCTTC.

This chain links TRBV9 with TRBJ2-3; 10 bases match TRBD1. CDR3 length equals 16 residues. Germline trimming cut 4 bases from V and 7 bases from J; bases unmatched to any gene: 12. In germline, CDR1 is SGDLS, CDR2 YYNGEE. CDR3 region: CASSSSGQGFVNTQYF. In DNA, the CDR3 is TGTGCCAGCAGCTCCTCGGGACAGGGGTTCGTAAATACGCAGTATTTT.

This sequence joins TRBV2 and TRBJ1-6; no clear D gene. Between the trimmed V and J ends, which lost 3 bases and 0 bases, there was a span of 9 bases. This CDR3 contains 16 residues. Germline V lookup: CDR1 SNHLY, CDR2 FYNNEI. CDR3 bases: TGTGCCAGCAGTGATTTCGAGAGCTCCTATAATTCACCCCTCCACTTT. This sequence encodes CASSDFESSYNSPLHF. Combining the CDR3 with reference TRBV2 and TRBJ1-6 gives the whole variable domain EPEVTQTPSHQVTQMGQEVILRCVPISNHLYFYWYRQILGQKVEFLVSFYNNEISEKSEIFDDQFSVERPDGSNFTLKIRSTKLEDSAMYFCASSDFESSYNSPLHFGNGTRLTVT.

The gene calls are TRBV18 and TRBJ2-2, with 10 bases fitting TRBD1. With V trimmed by 2 bases and J by 4 bases, 7 bases remained unmatched. In germline, CDR1 is KGHSH, CDR2 LQKENI. The CDR3 length is 17 residues. This CDR3 reads CASSPLMGQGRTGELFF. CDR3 in DNA: TGTGCCAGCTCACCATTGATGGGACAGGGGCGCACCGGGGAGCTGTTTTTT.